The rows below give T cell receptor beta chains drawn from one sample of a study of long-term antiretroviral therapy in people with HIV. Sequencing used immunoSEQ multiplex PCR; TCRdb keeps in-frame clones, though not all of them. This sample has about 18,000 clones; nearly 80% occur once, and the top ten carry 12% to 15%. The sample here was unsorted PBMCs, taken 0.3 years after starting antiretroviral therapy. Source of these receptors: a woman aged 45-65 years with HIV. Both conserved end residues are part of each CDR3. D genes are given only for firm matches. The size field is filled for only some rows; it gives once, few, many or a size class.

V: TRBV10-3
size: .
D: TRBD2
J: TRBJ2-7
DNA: TGTGCCATCAGGGGGACTAGCGGGGCCCGGCAGTACTTC
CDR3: CAIRGTSGARQYF

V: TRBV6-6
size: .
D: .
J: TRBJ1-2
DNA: TGTGCCAGCAGTCCTGTGTCCAAAAGGGGGTCCTATGGCTACACCTTC
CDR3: CASSPVSKRGSYGYTF

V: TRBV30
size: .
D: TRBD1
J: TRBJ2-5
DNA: TGTGCCTGGAGTCTGGGGACAGCGGCCCAAGAGACCCAGTACTTC
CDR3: CAWSLGTAAQETQYF

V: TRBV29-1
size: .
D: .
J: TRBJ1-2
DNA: TGCAGCGTGGACCTACCTTTTAGCTTCAGGAATTTTGGCTACACCTTC
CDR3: CSVDLPFSFRNFGYTF

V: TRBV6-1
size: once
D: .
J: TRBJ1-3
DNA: TGTGCCAGCAGTGAACAAAACTCTGGAAACACCATATATTTT
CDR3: CASSEQNSGNTIYF

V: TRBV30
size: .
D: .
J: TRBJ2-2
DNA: TGTGCCTGGACTCCGGGGACCGGGGAGCTGTTTTTT
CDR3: CAWTPGTGELFF

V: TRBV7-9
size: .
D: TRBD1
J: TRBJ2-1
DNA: TGTGCCAGCCCTCAACAGGGGGCGGCCAATGAGCAGTTCTTC
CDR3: CASPQQGAANEQFF

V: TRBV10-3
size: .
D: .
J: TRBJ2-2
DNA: TGTGCCATCAGTGTACGTTTATCCGAGGAGCTGTTTTTT
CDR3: CAISVRLSEELFF

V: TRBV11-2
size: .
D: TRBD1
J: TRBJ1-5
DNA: TGTGCCAGCAGCGGGACAGGGGGAAGCAATCAGCCCCAGCATTTT
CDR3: CASSGTGGSNQPQHF

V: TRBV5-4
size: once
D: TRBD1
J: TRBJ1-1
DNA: TGTGCCAGCGGTAGGCGGGACAGATACACTGAAGCTTTCTTT
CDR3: CASGRRDRYTEAFF

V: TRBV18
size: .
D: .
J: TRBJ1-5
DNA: TGTGCCAGCTCAACACAGACTCATCAGCCCCAGCATTTT
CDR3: CASSTQTHQPQHF

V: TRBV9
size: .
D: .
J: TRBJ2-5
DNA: TGTGCCAGCAGCGCATCTCGGGACGGTGGGGGGGAGACCCAGTACTTC
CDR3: CASSASRDGGGETQYF

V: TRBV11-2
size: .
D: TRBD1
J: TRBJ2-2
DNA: TGTGCCAGCAGCCTACACGAGGGACAGGGCTCCGGGGAGCTGTTTTTT
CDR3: CASSLHEGQGSGELFF

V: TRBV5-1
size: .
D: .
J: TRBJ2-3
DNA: TGCGCCAGCAGCTTGGCCGGCGGACAGCCATTCACAGATACGCAGTATTTT
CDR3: CASSLAGGQPFTDTQYF

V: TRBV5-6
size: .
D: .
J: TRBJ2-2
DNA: TGTGCCAGCGCCCCTAACGTAGGGGCGTCGGACACCGGGGAGCTGTTTTTT
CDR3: CASAPNVGASDTGELFF

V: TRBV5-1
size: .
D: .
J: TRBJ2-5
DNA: TGCGCCAGCAGCTTGGACCTGGTGGGGATCCAAGAGACCCAGTACTTC
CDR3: CASSLDLVGIQETQYF

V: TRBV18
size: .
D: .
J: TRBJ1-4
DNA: TGTGCCAGCTCACCCAGTCGGGAAAAACTGTTTTTT
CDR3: CASSPSREKLFF

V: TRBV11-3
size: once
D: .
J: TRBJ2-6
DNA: TGTGCCAGCAGCTTAGGGGTCCCAGGCCACTCTGGGGCCAACGTCCTGACTTTC
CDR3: CASSLGVPGHSGANVLTF

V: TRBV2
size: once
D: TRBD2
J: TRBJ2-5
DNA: TGTGCCAGCGCGGGGGGGAACCAAGAGACCCAGTACTTC
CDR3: CASAGGNQETQYF

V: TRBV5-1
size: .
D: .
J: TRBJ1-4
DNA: TGCGCCAGCAGCTTAGGGGGGCGAAATGAAAAACTGTTTTTT
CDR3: CASSLGGRNEKLFF

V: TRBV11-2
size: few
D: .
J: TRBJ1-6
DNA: TGTGCCAGCAGCGGGACTGGACAGAGCTCCTATAATTCACCCCTCCACTTT
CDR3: CASSGTGQSSYNSPLHF

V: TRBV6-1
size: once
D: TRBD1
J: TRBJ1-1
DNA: TGTGCCAGCAGGGTCGACAGGGCGACTGAAGCTTTCTTT
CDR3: CASRVDRATEAFF

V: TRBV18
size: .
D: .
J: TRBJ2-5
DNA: TGTGCCAGCTCACAAAACTTCGGGCAAGAGACCCAGTACTTC
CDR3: CASSQNFGQETQYF

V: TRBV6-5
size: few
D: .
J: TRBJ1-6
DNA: TGTGCCAGCACCGACGGGACACCCTATAATTCACCCCTCCACTTT
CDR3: CASTDGTPYNSPLHF

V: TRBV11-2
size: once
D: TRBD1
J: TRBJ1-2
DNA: TGTGCCAGCAGCTCCCCGGGACAGGGGGCAAGGGGCTACACCTTC
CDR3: CASSSPGQGARGYTF

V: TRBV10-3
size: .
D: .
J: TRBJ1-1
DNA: TGTGCCCCCCGGGACTTTTCTGAAGCTTTCTTT
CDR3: CAPRDFSEAFF

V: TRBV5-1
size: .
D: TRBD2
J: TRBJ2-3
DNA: TGCGCCAGCAGCTTTAGCGGGGGGGCGACAGATACGCAGTATTTT
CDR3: CASSFSGGATDTQYF

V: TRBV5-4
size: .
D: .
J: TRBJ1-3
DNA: TGTGCCAGCAGCTTGGGCAGGGAGGCTGGAAACACCATATATTTT
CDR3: CASSLGREAGNTIYF